These 5 T cell receptor beta chains were sequenced from one sample in a study of naive and memory T cell subsets. TCR cDNA received a 3' ligated oligonucleotide that carried a UMI. Ligated cDNA underwent four rounds of PCR with nested alpha and beta constant region primers and SP2. Via MiXCR, TCRdb re-called the 5' RACE reads, giving one row per CDR3 protein. The repertoire holds 50,000 or so distinct CDR3 sequences, with approximately 7.2% as singletons. These receptors were obtained from a male donor in good health.

The table lists this clonotype with many counts. The V gene is TRBV10-3, the J gene TRBJ1-3, with 9 bases that match TRBD1. This CDR3 region has 18 residues. V dropped 5 bases and J dropped 0; count of bases not matched to a gene: 11. The germline V gene has CDR1 ENHRY and CDR2 SYGVKD. CDR3 amino acids: CAISFLTGGVDSGNTIYF. The DNA of the CDR3 is TGTGCCATCAGTTTCCTAACAGGGGGCGTTGACTCTGGAAACACCATATATTTT.

This clonotype came up a few times. The CDR3 bases are TGTGCCAGCAGCACCACTAGCGGGAGCACAGATACGCAGTATTTT. Translation: CASSTTSGSTDTQYF. The chain employs TRBV2 and TRBJ2-3; 9 bases are shared with TRBD2. The ends lost 6 bases at V and 0 bases at J; junction bases unmatched: 4. This CDR3 spans 15 amino acids. Germline lookup yields CDR1 SNHLY and CDR2 FYNNEI.

J is TRBJ2-2 and V is TRBV2; possible D gene TRBD2, 5 bases. The CDR3 has 15 amino acids. Trimming pared 4 bases from V and 3 bases from J, leaving 12 bases between. Germline-derived CDR1 and CDR2 are SNHLY and FYNNEI. The DNA of the CDR3 is TGTGCCAGCAGTGGGGAGCTAGCAGACACCGGGGAGCTGTTTTTT. It yields the protein CASSGELADTGELFF.

In its sample, this clonotype was seen many times. This chain connects TRBV5-6 to TRBJ2-2, with D possibly matching TRBD2 (5 bases). This CDR3 has 18 amino acids. Germline V gene data show CDR1 as SGHDT and CDR2 as YYEEEE. The V end was cut by 1 base, the J end by 0 bases, with 16 bases between. The CDR3 DNA is TGTGCCAGCAGCTTGCAAGGACTCAAATCCGCGAACACCGGGGAGCTGTTTTTT. Amino acids: CASSLQGLKSANTGELFF.

This clonotype has just a few counts. The rearrangement uses TRBV6-1 and TRBJ2-5; D gene uncertain. The ends were cut back, 4 bases at V and 3 bases at J, with 12 bases in the middle. Germline CDR1 reads MNHNS; CDR2 reads SASEGT. This CDR3 has 14 amino acids. Here the CDR3 DNA reads TGTGCCAGCAGTGCTCCCGGCGTAGAAGAGACCCAGTACTTC. Protein sequence: CASSAPGVEETQYF.